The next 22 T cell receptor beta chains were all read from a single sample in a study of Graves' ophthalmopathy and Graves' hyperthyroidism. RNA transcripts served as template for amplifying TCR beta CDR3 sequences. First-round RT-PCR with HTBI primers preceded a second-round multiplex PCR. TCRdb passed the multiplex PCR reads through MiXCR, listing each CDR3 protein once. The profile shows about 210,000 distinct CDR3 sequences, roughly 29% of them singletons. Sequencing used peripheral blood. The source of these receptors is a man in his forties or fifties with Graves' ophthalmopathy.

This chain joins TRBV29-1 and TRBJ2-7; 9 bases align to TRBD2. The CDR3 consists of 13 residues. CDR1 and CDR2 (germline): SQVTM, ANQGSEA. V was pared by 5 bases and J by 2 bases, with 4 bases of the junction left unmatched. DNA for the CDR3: TGCAGCGTTCTAGCGGGAAATACCTACGAGCAGTACTTC. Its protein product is CSVLAGNTYEQYF.

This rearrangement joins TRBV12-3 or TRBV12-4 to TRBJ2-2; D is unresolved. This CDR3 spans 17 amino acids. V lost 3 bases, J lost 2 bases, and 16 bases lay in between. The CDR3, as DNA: TGTGCCAGCAGTTTCGTACTCACAACCCCAAACACCGGGGAGCTGTTTTTT. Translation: CASSFVLTTPNTGELFF.

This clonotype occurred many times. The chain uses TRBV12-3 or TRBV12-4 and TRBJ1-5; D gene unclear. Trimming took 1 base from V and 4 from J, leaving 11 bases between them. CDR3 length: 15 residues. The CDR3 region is CASSLGGGINQPQHF. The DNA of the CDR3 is TGTGCCAGCAGTTTAGGCGGAGGAATTAATCAGCCCCAGCATTTT.

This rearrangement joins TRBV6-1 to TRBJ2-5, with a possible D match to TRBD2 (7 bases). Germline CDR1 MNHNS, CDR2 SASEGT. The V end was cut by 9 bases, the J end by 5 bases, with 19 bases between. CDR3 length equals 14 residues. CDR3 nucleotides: TGTGCCAGTGAAAGGGGGGGCGGGAAGGAGACCCAGTACTTC. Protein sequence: CASERGGGKETQYF.

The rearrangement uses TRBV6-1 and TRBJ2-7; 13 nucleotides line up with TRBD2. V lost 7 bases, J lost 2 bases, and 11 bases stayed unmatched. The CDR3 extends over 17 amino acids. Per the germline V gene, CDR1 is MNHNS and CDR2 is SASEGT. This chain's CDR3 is CASIRTSGSLTTYEQYF. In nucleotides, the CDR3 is TGTGCCAGCATTCGGACTAGCGGGAGCCTGACGACCTACGAGCAGTACTTC.

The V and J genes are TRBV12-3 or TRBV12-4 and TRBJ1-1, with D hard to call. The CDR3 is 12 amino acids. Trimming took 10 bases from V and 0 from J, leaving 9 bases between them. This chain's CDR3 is CAIKRMNTEAFF. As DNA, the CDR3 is TGTGCCATTAAACGGATGAACACTGAAGCTTTCTTT.

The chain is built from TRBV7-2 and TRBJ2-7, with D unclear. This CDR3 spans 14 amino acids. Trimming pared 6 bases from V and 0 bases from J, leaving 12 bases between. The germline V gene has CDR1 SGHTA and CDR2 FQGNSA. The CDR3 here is CASSSSWASYEQYF. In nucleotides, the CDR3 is TGTGCCAGCAGTTCGAGTTGGGCCTCCTACGAGCAGTACTTC.

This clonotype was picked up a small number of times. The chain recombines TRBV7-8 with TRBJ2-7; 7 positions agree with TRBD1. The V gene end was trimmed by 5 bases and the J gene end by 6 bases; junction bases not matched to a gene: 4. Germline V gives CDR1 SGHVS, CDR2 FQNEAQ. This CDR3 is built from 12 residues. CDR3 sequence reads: CASSLRGLEQYF. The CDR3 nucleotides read TGTGCCAGCAGCCTAAGGGGGCTCGAGCAGTACTTC.

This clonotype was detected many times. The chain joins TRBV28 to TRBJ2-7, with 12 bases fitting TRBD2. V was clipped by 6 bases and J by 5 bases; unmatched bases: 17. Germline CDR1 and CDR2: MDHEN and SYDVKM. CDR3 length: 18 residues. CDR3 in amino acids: CASSLRFSRTSGKHEQYF. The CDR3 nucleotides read TGTGCCAGCAGCCTCAGGTTTTCACGGACTAGCGGGAAGCACGAGCAGTACTTC.

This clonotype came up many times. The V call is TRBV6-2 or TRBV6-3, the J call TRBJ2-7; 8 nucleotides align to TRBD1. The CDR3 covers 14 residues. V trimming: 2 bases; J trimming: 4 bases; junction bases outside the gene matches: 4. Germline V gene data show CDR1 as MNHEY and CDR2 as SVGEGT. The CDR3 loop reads CASSYPGQVYEQYF. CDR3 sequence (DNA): TGTGCCAGCAGTTACCCGGGACAGGTATACGAGCAGTACTTC.

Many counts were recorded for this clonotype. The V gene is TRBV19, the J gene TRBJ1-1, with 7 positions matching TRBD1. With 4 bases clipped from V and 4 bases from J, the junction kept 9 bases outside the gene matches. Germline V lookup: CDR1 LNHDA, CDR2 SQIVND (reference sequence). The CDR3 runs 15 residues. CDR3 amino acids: CASSTLTGEGTEAFF. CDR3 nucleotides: TGTGCCAGTAGTACCCTCACAGGGGAGGGCACTGAAGCTTTCTTT.

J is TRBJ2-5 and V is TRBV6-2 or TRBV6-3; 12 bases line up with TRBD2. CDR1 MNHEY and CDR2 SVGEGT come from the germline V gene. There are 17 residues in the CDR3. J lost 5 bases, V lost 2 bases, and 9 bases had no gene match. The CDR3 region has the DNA TGTGCCAGCAGTTACCTAGCGGGAGGGCCTCAGGTTGAGACCCAGTACTTC. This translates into CASSYLAGGPQVETQYF.

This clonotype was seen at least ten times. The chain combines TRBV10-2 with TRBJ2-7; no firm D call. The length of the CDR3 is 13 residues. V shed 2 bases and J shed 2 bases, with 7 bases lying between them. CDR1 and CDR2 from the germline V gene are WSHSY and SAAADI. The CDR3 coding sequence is TGCGCCAGCAGTGAGGACGAAGCCTACGAGCAGTACTTC. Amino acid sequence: CASSEDEAYEQYF.

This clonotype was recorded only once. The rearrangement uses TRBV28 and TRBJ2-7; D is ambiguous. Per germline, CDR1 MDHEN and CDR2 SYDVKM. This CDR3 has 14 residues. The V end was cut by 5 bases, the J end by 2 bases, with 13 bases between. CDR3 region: CASSTGTSPYEQYF. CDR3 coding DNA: TGTGCCAGCAGTACCGGTACGAGTCCCTACGAGCAGTACTTC.

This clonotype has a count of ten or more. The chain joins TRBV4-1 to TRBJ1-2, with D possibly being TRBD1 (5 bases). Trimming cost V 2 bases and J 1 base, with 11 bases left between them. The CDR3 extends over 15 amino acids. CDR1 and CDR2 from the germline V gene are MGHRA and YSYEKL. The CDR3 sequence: CASSQFPGVNYGYTF. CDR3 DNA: TGCGCCAGCAGCCAATTCCCGGGGGTTAACTATGGCTACACCTTC.

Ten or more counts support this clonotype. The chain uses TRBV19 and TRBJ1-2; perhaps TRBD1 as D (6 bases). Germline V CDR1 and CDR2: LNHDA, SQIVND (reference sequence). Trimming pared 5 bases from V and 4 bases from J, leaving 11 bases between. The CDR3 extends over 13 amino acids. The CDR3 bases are TGTGCCAGTAGTCCCAGGGACATCTATGGCTACACCTTC. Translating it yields CASSPRDIYGYTF.

The CDR3, as DNA: TGTGCCACCAGTGATTTGCGAGTGGGGACAGGGGTCGAGACCCAGTACTTC. Its protein product is CATSDLRVGTGVETQYF. The rearrangement uses TRBV24-1 and TRBJ2-5; 10 nucleotides agree with TRBD1. The V gene's germline CDR1 is KGHDR and CDR2 SFDVKD. The CDR3 contains 17 residues. The J segment lost 5 bases and the V segment lost 0 bases, leaving 8 bases of the junction unmatched.

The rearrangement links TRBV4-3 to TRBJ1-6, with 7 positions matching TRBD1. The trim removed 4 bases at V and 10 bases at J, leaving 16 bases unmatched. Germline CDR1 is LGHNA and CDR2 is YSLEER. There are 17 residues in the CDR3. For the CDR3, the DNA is TGCGCCAGCAGCCTCGACCACGCCGGGACAGTAAGGTCACCCCTCCACTTT. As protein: CASSLDHAGTVRSPLHF.

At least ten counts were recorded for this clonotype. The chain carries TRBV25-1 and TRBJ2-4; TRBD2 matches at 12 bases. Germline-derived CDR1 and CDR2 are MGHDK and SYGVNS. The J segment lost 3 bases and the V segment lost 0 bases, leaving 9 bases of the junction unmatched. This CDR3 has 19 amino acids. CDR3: CASSEYGLAGGLVKNIQYF. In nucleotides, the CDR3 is TGTGCCAGCAGTGAATACGGCCTAGCGGGAGGGCTAGTCAAAAACATTCAGTACTTC.

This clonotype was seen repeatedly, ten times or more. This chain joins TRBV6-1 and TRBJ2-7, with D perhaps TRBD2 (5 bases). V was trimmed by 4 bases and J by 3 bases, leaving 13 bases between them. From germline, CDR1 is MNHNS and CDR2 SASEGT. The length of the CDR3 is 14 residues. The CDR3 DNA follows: TGTGCCAGCAGTGTAGAGGGAATCAGCTACGAGCAGTACTTC. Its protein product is CASSVEGISYEQYF.

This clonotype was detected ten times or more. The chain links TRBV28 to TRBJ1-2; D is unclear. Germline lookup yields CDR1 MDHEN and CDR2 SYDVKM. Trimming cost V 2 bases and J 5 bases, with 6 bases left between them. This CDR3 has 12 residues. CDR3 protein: CASSLPMYGYTF. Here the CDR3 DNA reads TGTGCCAGCAGTTTACCCATGTATGGCTACACCTTC.

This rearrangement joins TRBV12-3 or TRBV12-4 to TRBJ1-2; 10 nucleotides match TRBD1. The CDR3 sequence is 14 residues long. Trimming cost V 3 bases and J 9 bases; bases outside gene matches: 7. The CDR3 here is CASSLTGGPTSYTF. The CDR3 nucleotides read TGTGCCAGCAGTTTGACAGGGGGCCCGACGAGCTACACCTTC.